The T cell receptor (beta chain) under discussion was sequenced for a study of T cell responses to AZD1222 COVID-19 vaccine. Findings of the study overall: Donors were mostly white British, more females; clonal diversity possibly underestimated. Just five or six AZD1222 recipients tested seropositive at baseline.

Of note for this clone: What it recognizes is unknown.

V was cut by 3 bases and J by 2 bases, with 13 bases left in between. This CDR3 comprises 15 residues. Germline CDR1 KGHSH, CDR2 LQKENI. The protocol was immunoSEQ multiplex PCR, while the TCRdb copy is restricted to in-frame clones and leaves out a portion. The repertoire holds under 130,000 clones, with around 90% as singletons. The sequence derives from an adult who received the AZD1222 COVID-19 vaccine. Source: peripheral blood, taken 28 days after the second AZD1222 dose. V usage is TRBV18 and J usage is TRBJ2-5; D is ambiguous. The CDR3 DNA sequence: TGTGCCAGCTCACCTAGGCTAACCAAACAAGAGACCCAGTACTTC. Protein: CASSPRLTKQETQYF.